This T cell receptor beta chain was obtained from a study of graft-versus-host responses after intestinal transplantation. Generated by immunoSEQ multiplex PCR, the TCRdb table keeps only in-frame clones and is missing some. Of some 93,000 clones listed, about 91% are singletons. On this clone itself: The antigen is not known.

This CDR3 has 16 amino acids. Material: unstimulated CD8+ T cells sorted from spleen or lymph node cells, obtained before intestinal transplant. This TCR came from a human donor who received an intestinal transplant. The V gene is TRBV21-1, the J gene TRBJ1-5; the DNA was not compared with TRBD1, the D call given in the table. TRBV21-1 is a documented pseudogene. In DNA form, the CDR3 reads TGTGCCAGCAGCCATTACAGGGGATATAGCAATCAGCCCCAGCATTTT. Protein: CASSHYRGYSNQPQHF.